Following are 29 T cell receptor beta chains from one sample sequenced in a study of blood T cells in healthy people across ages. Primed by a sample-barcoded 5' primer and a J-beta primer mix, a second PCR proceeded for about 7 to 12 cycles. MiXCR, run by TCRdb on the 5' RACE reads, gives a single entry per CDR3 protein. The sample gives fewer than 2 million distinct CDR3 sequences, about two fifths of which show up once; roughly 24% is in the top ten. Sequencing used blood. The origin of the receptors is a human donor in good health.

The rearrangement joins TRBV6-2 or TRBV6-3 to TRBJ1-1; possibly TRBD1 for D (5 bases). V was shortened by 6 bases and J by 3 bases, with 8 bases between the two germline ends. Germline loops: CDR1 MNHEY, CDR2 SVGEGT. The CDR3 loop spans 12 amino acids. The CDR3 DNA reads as TGTGCCAGCAGGGACATCGACACTGAAGCTTTCTTT. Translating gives CASRDIDTEAFF.

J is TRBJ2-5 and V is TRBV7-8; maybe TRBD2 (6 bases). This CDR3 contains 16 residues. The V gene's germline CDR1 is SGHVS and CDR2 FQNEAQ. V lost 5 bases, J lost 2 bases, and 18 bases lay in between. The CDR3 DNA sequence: TGTGCCAGCAGCCCCGGACAAGGGAGGATTCAAGAGACCCAGTACTTC. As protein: CASSPGQGRIQETQYF. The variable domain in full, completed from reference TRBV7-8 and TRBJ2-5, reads GAGVSQSPRYKVAKRGQDVALRCDPISGHVSLFWYQQALGQGPEFLTYFQNEAQLDKSGLPSDRFFAERPEGSVSTLKIQRTQQEDSAVYLCASSPGQGRIQETQYFGPGTRLLVL.

The CDR3 protein is CASSFGWTGSYEQYF. The CDR3 coding sequence is TGTGCCAGCAGCTTCGGGTGGACGGGCTCCTACGAGCAGTACTTC. V and J are TRBV7-2 and TRBJ2-7, with no clear D. The germline CDR1 and CDR2 sequences are SGHTA and FQGNSA. CDR3 size: 15 residues. Trimming removed 3 bases from V and 0 bases from J, with 12 bases in between.

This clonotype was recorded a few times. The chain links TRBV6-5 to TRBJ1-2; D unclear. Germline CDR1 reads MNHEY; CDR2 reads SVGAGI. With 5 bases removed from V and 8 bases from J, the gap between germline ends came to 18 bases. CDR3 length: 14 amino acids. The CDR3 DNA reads TGTGCCAGCAGTAGTACTTGGAATAGACTCGGCTACACCTTC. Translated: CASSSTWNRLGYTF.

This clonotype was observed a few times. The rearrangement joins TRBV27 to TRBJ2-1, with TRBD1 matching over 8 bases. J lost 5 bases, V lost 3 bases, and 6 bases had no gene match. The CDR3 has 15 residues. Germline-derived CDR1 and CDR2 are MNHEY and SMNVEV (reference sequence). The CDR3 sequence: CASSLTGTGNNEQFF. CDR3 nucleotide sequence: TGTGCCAGCAGTTTGACCGGGACAGGTAACAATGAGCAGTTCTTC.

This chain's CDR3 is CASSQDGQTFATNEKLFF. The CDR3 coding sequence is TGCGCCAGCAGCCAAGACGGGCAGACGTTCGCAACTAATGAAAAACTGTTTTTT. The chain employs TRBV4-3 and TRBJ1-4, with D hard to call. The V end was cut by 0 bases, the J end by 0 bases, with 14 bases between. This CDR3 has 18 residues. The germline V gene encodes CDR1 LGHNA and CDR2 YSLEER.

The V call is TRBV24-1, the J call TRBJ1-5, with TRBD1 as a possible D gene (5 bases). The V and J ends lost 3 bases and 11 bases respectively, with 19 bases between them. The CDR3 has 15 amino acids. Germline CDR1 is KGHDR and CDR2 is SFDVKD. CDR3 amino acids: CATSDAGGGQQSQHF. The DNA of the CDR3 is TGTGCCACCAGTGATGCGGGGGGAGGGCAGCAGTCCCAGCATTTT.

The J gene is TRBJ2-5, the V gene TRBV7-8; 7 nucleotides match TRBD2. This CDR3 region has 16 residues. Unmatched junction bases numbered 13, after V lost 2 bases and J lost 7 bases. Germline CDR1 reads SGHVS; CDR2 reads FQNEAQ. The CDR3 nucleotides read TGTGCCAGCAGCTTAAGTTGGGGAAGCTCGGGGGGGACCCAGTACTTC. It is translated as CASSLSWGSSGGTQYF.

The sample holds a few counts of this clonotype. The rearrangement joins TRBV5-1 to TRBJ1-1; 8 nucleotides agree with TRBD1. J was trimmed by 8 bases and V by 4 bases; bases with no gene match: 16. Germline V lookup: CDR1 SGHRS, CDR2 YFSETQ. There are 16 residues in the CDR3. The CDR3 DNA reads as TGCGCCAGCAGCCCGCGCCTTATACAGGGGGGCGTAGAAGCTTTCTTT. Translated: CASSPRLIQGGVEAFF.

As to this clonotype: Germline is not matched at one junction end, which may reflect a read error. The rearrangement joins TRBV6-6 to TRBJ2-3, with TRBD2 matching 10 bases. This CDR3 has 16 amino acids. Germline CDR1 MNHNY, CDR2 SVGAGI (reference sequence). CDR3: CASRPTSGASADTQYF. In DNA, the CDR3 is TGTGCCAGCAGACCCACTAGCGGGGCTAGCGCAGACACGCAGTATTTT.

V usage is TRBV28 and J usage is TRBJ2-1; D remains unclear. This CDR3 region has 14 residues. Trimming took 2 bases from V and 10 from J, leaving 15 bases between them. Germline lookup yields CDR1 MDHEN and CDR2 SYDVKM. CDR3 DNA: TGTGCCAGCAGTTTAATCTTAGAAGCCTACGAGCAGTTCTTC. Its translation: CASSLILEAYEQFF.

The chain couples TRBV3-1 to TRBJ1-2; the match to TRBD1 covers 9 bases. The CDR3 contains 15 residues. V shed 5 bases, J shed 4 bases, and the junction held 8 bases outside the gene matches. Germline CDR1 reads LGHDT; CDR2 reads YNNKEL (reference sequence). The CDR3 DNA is TGTGCCAGCAGCTCCTTGGACAGGGGAGGCTATGGCTACACCTTC. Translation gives CASSSLDRGGYGYTF.

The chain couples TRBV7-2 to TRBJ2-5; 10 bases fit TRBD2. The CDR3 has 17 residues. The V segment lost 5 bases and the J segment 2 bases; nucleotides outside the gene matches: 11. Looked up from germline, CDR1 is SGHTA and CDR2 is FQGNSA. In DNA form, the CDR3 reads TGTGCCAGCAGCCAACAGCGGGGGGGCCCGTATCAAGAGACCCAGTACTTC. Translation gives CASSQQRGGPYQETQYF.

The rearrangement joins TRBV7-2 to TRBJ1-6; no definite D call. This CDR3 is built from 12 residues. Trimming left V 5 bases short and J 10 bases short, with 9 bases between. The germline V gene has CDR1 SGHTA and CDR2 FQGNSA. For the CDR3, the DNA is TGTGCCAGCAGCGCCCGCCTATCACCCCTCCACTTT. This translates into CASSARLSPLHF.

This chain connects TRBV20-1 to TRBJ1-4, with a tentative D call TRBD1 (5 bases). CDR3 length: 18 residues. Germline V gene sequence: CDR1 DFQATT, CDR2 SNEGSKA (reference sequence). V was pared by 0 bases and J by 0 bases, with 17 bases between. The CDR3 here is CSARDQRGAYATNEKLFF. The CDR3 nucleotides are TGCAGTGCTAGAGACCAACGAGGGGCCTATGCAACTAATGAAAAACTGTTTTTT.

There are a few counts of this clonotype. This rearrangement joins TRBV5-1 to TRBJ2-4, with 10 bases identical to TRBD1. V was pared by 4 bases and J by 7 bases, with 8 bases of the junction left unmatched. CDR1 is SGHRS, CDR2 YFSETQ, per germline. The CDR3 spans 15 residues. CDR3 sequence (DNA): TGCGCCAGCAGCCCAAGGACAGGGGGGTCGAACATTCAGTACTTC. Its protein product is CASSPRTGGSNIQYF.

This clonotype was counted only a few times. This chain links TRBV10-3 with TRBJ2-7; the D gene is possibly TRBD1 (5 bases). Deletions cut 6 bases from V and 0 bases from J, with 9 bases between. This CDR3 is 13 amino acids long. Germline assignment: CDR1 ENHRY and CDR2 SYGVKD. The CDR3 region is CAIRTVFSYEQYF. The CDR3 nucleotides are TGTGCCATCAGGACAGTTTTCTCCTACGAGCAGTACTTC.

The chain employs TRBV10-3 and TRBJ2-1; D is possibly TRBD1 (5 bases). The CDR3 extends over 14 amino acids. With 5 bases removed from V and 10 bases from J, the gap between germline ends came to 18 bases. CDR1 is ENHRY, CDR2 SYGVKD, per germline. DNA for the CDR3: TGTGCCATCAGTCCAGGACACTCTACCTACGAGCAGTTCTTC. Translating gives CAISPGHSTYEQFF.

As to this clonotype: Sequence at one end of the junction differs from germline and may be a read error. CDR3 residues: CASSGRNPGADVLTF. The DNA for the CDR3 is TGTGCCAGCAGTGGGAGGAACCCTGGGGCCGACGTCCTGACTTTC. This chain uses TRBV12-3 or TRBV12-4 with TRBJ2-6; maybe TRBD2 (6 bases). This CDR3 is 15 amino acids long.

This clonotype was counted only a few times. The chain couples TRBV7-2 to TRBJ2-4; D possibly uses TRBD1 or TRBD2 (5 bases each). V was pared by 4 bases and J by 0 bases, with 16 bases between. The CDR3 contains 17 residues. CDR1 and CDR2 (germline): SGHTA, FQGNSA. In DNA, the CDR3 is TGTGCCAGCAGCTCGCCATCCGGGACGGTAGCCAAAAACATTCAGTACTTC. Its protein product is CASSSPSGTVAKNIQYF.

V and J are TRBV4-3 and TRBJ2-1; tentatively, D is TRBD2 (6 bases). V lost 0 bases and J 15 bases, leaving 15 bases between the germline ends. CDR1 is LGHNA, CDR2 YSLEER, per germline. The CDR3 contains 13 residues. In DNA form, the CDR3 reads TGCGCCAGCAGCCAAGACCCCGGGACTTCACTGTTCTTC. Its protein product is CASSQDPGTSLFF.

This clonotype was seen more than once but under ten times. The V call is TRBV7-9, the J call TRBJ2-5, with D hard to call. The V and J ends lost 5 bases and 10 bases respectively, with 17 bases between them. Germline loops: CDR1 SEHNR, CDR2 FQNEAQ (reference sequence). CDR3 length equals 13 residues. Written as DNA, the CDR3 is TGTGCCAGCAGCCCCAAAGAGACCGACGTCCAGTACTTC. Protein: CASSPKETDVQYF.

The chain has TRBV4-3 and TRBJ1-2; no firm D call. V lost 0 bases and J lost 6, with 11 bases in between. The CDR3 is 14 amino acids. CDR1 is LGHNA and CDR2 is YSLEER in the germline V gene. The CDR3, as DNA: TGCGCCAGCAGCCAAGATTTGGAGGCCAATGGCTACACCTTC. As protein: CASSQDLEANGYTF.

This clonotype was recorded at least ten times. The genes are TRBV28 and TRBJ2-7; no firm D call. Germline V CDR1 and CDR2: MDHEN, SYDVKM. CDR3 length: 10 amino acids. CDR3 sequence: CASGLYEQYF. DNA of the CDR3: TGTGCTAGTGGTCTCTACGAGCAGTACTTC.

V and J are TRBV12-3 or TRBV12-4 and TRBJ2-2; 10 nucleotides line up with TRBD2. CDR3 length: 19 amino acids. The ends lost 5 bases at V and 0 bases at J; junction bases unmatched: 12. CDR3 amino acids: CASSPRSMTSGSNTGELFF. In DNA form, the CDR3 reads TGTGCCAGCAGTCCACGCTCAATGACTAGCGGGTCGAACACCGGGGAGCTGTTTTTT.

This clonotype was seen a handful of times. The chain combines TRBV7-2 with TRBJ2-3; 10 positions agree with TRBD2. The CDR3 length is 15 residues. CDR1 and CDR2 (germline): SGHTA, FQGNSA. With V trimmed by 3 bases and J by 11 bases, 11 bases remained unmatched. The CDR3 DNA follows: TGTGCCAGCAGCTTCAATCTAGCGGGGGTAGGTGGGCAGTATTTT. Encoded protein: CASSFNLAGVGGQYF.

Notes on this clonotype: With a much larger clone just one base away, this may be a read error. The CDR3 DNA follows: TGTGCCAGCAGGGACAGCTACAATGAGCAGTACTTC. It translates to CASRDSYNEQYF. This chain links TRBV6-2 or TRBV6-3 with TRBJ2-7; D may be TRBD1 (6 bases). Trimming stripped 6 bases from V and 7 bases from J, with 13 bases between. There are 12 residues in the CDR3. Per the germline V gene, CDR1 is MNHEY and CDR2 is SVGEGT.

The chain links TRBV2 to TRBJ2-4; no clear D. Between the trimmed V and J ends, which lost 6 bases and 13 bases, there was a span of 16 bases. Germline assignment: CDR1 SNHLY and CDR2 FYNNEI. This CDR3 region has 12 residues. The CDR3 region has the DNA TGTGCCAGCAGGGTGGTAACCAATGAGCAGTACTTC. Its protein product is CASRVVTNEQYF.

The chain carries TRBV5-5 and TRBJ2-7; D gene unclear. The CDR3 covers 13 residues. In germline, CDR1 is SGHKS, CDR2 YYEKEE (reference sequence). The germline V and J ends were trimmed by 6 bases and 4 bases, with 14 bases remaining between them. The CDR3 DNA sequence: TGTGCCAGCACCGTTGACCTATTGTACGAGCAGTACTTC. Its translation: CASTVDLLYEQYF.